The present entry profiles one T cell receptor (beta chain) with its context. Germline CDR1 and CDR2: MNHEY and SVGEGT. J lost 7 bases, V lost 6 bases, and 6 bases had no gene match. There are 14 residues in the CDR3. Combining a sample-barcoded 5' primer with a J-beta primer mix, a second PCR ran for roughly 7 to 11 cycles. TCRdb passed the 5' RACE reads through MiXCR, listing each CDR3 protein once. The sample consists of about 1.1 million distinct CDR3 sequences, roughly two fifths of them appearing once. The data are from a study of blood T cells in healthy people across ages. The rearrangement joins TRBV6-2 or TRBV6-3 to TRBJ1-1, with TRBD1 identical over 12 bases. The sequenced sample consisted of blood. The TCR sequence derives from a man aged 18 to 30 in good health. CDR3 region: CASRNGTGGFEAFF. In DNA form, the CDR3 reads TGTGCCAGCAGAAACGGGACAGGGGGCTTTGAAGCTTTCTTT.